Sequencing of this T cell receptor beta chain was carried out in a study of beta chain features in type 1 diabetes. Expressed TCRB transcripts were sequenced because the entire RNA isolate underwent reverse transcription. Data came from immunoSEQ multiplex PCR; TCRdb stores just in-frame clones and leaves some out. The sample shows hundreds of thousands of clones, about 14% of them seen only once. The table lists this clone with a count of one. Each donor gave one heparinised blood draw averaging around 120 mL. This CDR3 comprises 14 residues. Germline-derived CDR1 and CDR2 are MNHEY and SMNVEV (reference sequence). V lost 6 bases to trimming and J lost 5 bases, with 16 bases between them.

The source material was naive CD4+ T cells from blood. The source is a man in his late teens or twenties in good health. This chain uses TRBV27 with TRBJ1-1; TRBD1 might be the D (6 bases). The CDR3, as DNA: TGTGCCAGCAGAACTGACAGGCCCCAAACTGAAGCTTTCTTT. Translating gives CASRTDRPQTEAFF.